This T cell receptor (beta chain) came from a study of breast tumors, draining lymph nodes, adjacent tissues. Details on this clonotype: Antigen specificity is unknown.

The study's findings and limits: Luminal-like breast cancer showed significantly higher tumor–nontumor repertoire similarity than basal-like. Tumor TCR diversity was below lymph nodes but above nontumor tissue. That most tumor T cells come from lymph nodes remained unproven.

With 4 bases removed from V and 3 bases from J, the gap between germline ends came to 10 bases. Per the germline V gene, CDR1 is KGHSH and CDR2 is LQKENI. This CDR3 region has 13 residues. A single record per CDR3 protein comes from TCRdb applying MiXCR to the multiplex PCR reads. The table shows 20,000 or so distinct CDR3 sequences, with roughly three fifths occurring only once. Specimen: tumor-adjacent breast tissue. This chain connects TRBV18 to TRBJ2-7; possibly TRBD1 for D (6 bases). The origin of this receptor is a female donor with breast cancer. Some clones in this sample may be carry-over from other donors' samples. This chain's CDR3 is CASSQARGYEQYV. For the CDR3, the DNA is TGTGCCAGCTCACAGGCCAGGGGCTACGAGCAGTACGTC.